What follows are 8 T cell receptor beta chains derived from one specimen sequenced in a study of shared clonotypes between healthy human individuals. The naive CD8 fraction comprised CD45RO-negative cells positively selected for CCR7 and excluded terminally differentiated effector memory CD45RA+ cells. Some clones are missing from TCRdb's copy, which holds only in-frame ones; the method was immunoSEQ multiplex PCR. This sample has about 2.1 million clones, with approximately 92% found just once. Sequenced: naive CD8+ T cells from PBMCs. These receptors were obtained from a man younger than 35 in good health. Some clones in this sample may be carry-over from other donors' samples.

This clone was recorded once. The J gene is TRBJ2-1, the V gene TRBV29-1, with 10 bases aligning to TRBD2. Per germline, CDR1 SQVTM and CDR2 ANQGSEA. This CDR3 spans 16 amino acids. V lost 3 bases and J lost 7; bases outside the gene matches: 12. CDR3 sequence reads: CSVEGTSGIIFNEQFF. CDR3 sequence (DNA): TGCAGCGTTGAGGGCACTAGCGGGATTATCTTTAATGAGCAGTTCTTC.

This chain uses TRBV2 with TRBJ1-1; D perhaps matches TRBD1 (6 bases). V gave up 1 base and J gave up 2 bases, with 11 bases separating them. CDR3 length: 15 residues. Germline loops: CDR1 SNHLY, CDR2 FYNNEI. CDR3 amino acids: CASSEGTVKNTEAFF. CDR3 nucleotide sequence: TGTGCCAGCAGTGAAGGGACAGTAAAAAACACTGAAGCTTTCTTT.

The V call is TRBV11-2, the J call TRBJ2-3, with unresolved D. The CDR3 is 16 residues long. The germline V gene encodes CDR1 SGHAT and CDR2 FQNNGV. Trimming removed 3 bases at V and 2 bases at J, with 15 bases between. CDR3 DNA sequence: TGTGCCAGCAGCTTGGGCATTCAACCTTCCACAGATACGCAGTATTTT. Translating it yields CASSLGIQPSTDTQYF.

The V gene is TRBV6-1, the J gene TRBJ2-7, with D perhaps TRBD1 (5 bases). CDR3 length equals 12 residues. Trimming cost V 0 bases and J 6 bases, with 6 bases left between them. The germline CDR1 and CDR2 sequences are MNHNS and SASEGT. CDR3 amino acids: CASSEAGPEQYF. CDR3 sequence (DNA): TGTGCCAGCAGTGAAGCGGGGCCCGAGCAGTACTTC.

CDR3 in DNA: TGTGCCAGCAGCAGGGGAACTGAAGCTTTCTTT. It specifies CASSRGTEAFF. The chain links TRBV6-5 to TRBJ1-1; possible D gene TRBD1, 6 bases. This CDR3 comprises 11 residues. The V end lost 6 bases, the J end lost 5 bases, and 7 bases lay between the germline ends. The V gene's germline CDR1 is MNHEY and CDR2 SVGAGI.

V and J are TRBV19 and TRBJ2-7; D not certain. Trimming took off 10 bases at V and 3 bases at J, with 16 bases between the two ends. In germline, CDR1 is LNHDA, CDR2 SQIVND (reference sequence). The CDR3 consists of 13 residues. CDR3 nucleotides: TGTGCCACCGCCCCGTGGACCAACTACGAGCAGTACTTC. Its translation is CATAPWTNYEQYF.

The chain carries TRBV9 and TRBJ1-2; 8 bases are a match to TRBD1. CDR1 and CDR2 from the germline V gene are SGDLS and YYNGEE. This CDR3 is built from 17 residues. The ends lost 0 bases at V and 4 bases at J; junction bases unmatched: 11. CDR3 sequence (DNA): TGTGCCAGCAGCGTAGAGGACAGGGCGACCTTTTCCTATGGCTACACCTTC. It translates to CASSVEDRATFSYGYTF.

This chain connects TRBV28 to TRBJ2-7; 11 bases agree with TRBD2. With 7 bases clipped from V and 1 base from J, the junction kept 6 bases outside the gene matches. Germline lookup yields CDR1 MDHEN and CDR2 SYDVKM. The length of the CDR3 is 15 residues. CDR3 in amino acids: CASKDGTSGSYEQYF. The CDR3 DNA follows: TGTGCCAGCAAAGATGGGACTAGCGGTTCCTACGAGCAGTACTTC.